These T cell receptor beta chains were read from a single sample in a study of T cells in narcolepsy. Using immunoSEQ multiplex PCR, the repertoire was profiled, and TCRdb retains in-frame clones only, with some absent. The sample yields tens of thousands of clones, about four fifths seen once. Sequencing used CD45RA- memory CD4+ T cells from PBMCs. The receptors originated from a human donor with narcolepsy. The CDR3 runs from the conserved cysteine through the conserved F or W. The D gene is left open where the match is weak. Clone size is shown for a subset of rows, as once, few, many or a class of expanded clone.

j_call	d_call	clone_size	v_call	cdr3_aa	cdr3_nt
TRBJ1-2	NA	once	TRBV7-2	CASSLAWSQGNLVGYTF	TGTGCCAGCAGCTTAGCTTGGAGTCAGGGCAATCTCGTGGGCTACACCTTC
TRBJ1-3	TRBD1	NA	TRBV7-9	CASSQGDSRSGNTIYF	TGTGCCAGCAGTCAAGGGGACAGCCGCTCTGGAAACACCATATATTTT
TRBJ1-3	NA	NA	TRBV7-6	CASSRNPQGVGNTIYF	TGTGCCAGCAGCCGTAATCCCCAGGGTGTTGGAAACACCATATATTTT
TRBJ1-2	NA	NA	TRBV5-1	CASSLDRVPPLGYTF	TGCGCCAGCAGCTTGGACAGGGTGCCGCCCTTGGGCTACACCTTC
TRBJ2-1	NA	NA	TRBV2	CASSEKDPQSSYNEQFF	TGTGCCAGCAGTGAAAAGGACCCTCAGAGCTCCTACAATGAGCAGTTCTTC
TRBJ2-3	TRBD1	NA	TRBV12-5	CASALSWGQNTDTQYF	TGTGCTAGTGCCCTCTCGTGGGGACAGAACACAGATACGCAGTATTTT
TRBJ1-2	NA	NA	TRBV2	CASSEEGQGPGGYTF	TGTGCCAGCAGTGAAGAGGGGCAGGGGCCGGGGGGCTACACCTTC
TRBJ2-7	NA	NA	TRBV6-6	CASCRANYEQYF	TGTGCCAGCTGCCGGGCAAACTACGAGCAGTACTTC
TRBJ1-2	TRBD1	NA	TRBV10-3	CAISDSTGAKYTF	TGTGCCATCAGTGATAGCACAGGGGCCAAGTACACCTTC
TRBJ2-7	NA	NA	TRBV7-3	CASSPTGGTSYEQYF	TGTGCCAGCAGCCCGACAGGCGGGACCTCCTACGAGCAGTACTTC
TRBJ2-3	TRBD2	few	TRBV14	CASSQEGGGPLPDTQYF	TGTGCCAGCAGCCAAGAAGGCGGGGGGCCCCTTCCAGATACGCAGTATTTT
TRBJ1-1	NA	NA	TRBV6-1	CASSKDGALEAFF	TGTGCCAGCAGTAAAGACGGGGCTCTTGAAGCTTTCTTT
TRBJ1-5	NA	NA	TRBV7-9	CASSLTSGSSNQPQHF	TGTGCCAGCAGCTTAACTTCAGGGAGCAGCAATCAGCCCCAGCATTTT
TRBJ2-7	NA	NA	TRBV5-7	CASSFEQYF	TGTGCCAGCAGCTTCGAGCAGTACTTC
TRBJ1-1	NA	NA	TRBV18	CASSPDSKNTEAFF	TGTGCCAGCTCACCTGACAGTAAGAACACTGAAGCTTTCTTT
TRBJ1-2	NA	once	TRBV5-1	CASSVGSRGYTF	TGCGCCAGCAGCGTGGGGTCTCGTGGCTACACCTTC
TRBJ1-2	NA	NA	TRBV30	CAWSRRSTSTNYGYTF	TGTGCCTGGAGCCGGAGAAGTACGAGTACTAACTATGGCTACACCTTC
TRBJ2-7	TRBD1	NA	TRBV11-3	CASSPDRATYEQYF	TGTGCCAGCAGCCCGGACAGGGCGACCTACGAGCAGTACTTC
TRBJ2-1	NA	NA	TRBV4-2	CASSQEGQGGYNEQFF	TGTGCCAGCAGCCAAGAGGGGCAGGGAGGCTACAATGAGCAGTTCTTC
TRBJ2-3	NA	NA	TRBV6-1	CASRVGTGTDTQYF	TGTGCCAGCAGGGTGGGAACCGGCACAGATACGCAGTATTTT
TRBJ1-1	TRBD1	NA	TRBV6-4	CASSSQGSNTEAFF	TGTGCCAGCAGTTCACAGGGGTCCAACACTGAAGCTTTCTTT
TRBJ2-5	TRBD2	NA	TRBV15	CATSVAGGPRQETQYF	TGTGCCACGTCAGTAGCGGGGGGGCCGAGGCAAGAGACCCAGTACTTC
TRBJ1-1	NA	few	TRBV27	CASSFRGGAEAFF	TGTGCCAGCAGTTTTAGGGGGGGGGCTGAAGCTTTCTTT
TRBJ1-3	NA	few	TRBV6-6	CASRAGNTIYF	TGTGCCAGCAGGGCTGGAAACACCATATATTTT
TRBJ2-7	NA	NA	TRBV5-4	CASSSRLTADNEQYF	TGTGCCAGCAGCTCCCGACTGACAGCTGATAACGAGCAGTACTTC
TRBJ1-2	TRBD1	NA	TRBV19	CASMDRGYNYGYTF	TGTGCCAGTATGGACAGGGGGTACAACTATGGCTACACCTTC
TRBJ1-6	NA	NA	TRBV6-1	CASKGPGGNSPLHF	TGTGCCAGCAAAGGGCCCGGCGGGAATTCACCCCTCCACTTT
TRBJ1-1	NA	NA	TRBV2	CASSFGREGTEAFF	TGTGCCAGCAGTTTCGGACGGGAGGGCACTGAAGCTTTCTTT
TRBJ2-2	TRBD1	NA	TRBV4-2	CASSQAGTGPGELFF	TGTGCCAGCAGCCAAGCGGGGACAGGGCCCGGGGAGCTGTTTTTT
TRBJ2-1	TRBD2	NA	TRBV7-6	CASSLEAGGPYNEQFF	TGTGCCAGCAGCTTAGAAGCGGGGGGCCCCTACAATGAGCAGTTCTTC
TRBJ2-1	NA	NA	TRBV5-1	CASSPTNPRYNEQFF	TGCGCCAGCAGCCCTACAAACCCCCGGTACAATGAGCAGTTCTTC
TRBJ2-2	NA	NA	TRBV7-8	CASSSYRVSGWNTGELFF	TGTGCCAGCAGCTCCTATCGAGTTTCAGGTTGGAACACCGGGGAGCTGTTTTTT